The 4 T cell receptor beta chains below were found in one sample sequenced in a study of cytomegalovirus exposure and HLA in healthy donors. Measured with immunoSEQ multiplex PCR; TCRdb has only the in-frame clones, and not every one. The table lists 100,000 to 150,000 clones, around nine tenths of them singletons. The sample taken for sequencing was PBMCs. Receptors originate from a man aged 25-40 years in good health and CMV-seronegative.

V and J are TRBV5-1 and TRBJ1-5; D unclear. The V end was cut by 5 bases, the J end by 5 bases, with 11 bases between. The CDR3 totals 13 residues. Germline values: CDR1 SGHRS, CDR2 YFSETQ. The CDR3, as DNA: TGCGCCAGCAGAAGTTTTCCGGATCAGCCCCAGCATTTT. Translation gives CASRSFPDQPQHF.

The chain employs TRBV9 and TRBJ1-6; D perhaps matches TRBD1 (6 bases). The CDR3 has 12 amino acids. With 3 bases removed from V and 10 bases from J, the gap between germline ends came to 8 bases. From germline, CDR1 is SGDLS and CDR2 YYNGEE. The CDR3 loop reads CASSEQGSPLHF. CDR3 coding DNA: TGTGCCAGCAGCGAACAGGGATCACCCCTCCACTTT.

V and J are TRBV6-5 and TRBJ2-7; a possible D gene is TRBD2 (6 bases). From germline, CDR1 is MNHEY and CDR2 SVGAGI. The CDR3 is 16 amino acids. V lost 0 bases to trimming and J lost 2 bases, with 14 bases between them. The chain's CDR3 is CASSYSSSSATYEQYF. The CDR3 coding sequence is TGTGCCAGCAGTTACTCGTCCTCTAGCGCAACCTACGAGCAGTACTTC.

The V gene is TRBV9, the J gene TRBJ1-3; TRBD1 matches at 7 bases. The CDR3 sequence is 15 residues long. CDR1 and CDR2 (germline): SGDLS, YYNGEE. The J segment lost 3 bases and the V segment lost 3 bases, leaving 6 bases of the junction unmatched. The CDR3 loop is CASSDRDSLGNTIYF. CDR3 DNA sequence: TGTGCCAGCAGCGATAGGGACAGCCTTGGAAACACCATATATTTT.